The 10 T cell receptor beta chains below were found in one sample sequenced in a study of T cells in Graves' hyperthyroidism and ophthalmopathy. Amplified TCR beta CDR3 regions came from RNA transcripts. A first-round RT-PCR of the TCR CDR3 used the HTBI primer set. One entry per CDR3 protein results from TCRdb running MiXCR on the multiplex PCR reads. The table lists some 600,000 distinct CDR3 sequences, approximately 15% of them singletons, with approximately 5.7% in the top ten. The material sequenced was blood. The source is a young woman with Graves' hyperthyroidism that later progressed to Graves' ophthalmopathy.

The table lists this clonotype with many counts. This chain connects TRBV11-3 to TRBJ2-7; no clear D. V was shortened by 5 bases and J by 3 bases, with 11 bases between the two germline ends. The germline V gene has CDR1 SGHNT and CDR2 YENEEA. CDR3 size: 13 residues. DNA for the CDR3: TGTGCCAGCAGCAAGGGCGACCTCTACGAGCAGTACTTC. Translating gives CASSKGDLYEQYF.

This clonotype appeared many times. The chain links TRBV28 to TRBJ2-3; no reliable D call. Per germline, CDR1 MDHEN and CDR2 SYDVKM. V lost 2 bases to trimming and J lost 5 bases, with 11 bases between them. CDR3 length: 14 residues. CDR3 DNA: TGTGCCAGCAGTTTAAAACCAGCCGGAGATACGCAGTATTTT. Translation: CASSLKPAGDTQYF.

This clonotype was detected only a few times. The rearrangement links TRBV3-1 to TRBJ2-3; D might be TRBD2 (5 bases). This CDR3 contains 14 residues. Per germline, CDR1 LGHDT and CDR2 YNNKEL (reference sequence). Trimming removed 0 bases from V and 3 bases from J, with 7 bases in between. CDR3 coding DNA: TGTGCCAGCAGCCAAGATCTAGCTACAGATACGCAGTATTTT. This encodes CASSQDLATDTQYF.

This clonotype was observed at least ten times. The V call is TRBV6-2 or TRBV6-3, the J call TRBJ2-3, with D possibly matching TRBD2 (5 bases). Germline CDR1 reads MNHEY; CDR2 reads SVGEGT. V gave up 5 bases and J gave up 5 bases, with 8 bases separating them. The CDR3 covers 12 residues. CDR3 amino acids: CASSVEGDTQYF. The CDR3, as DNA: TGTGCCAGCAGTGTAGAGGGAGATACGCAGTATTTT.

This clonotype was seen a few times. The V call is TRBV19, the J call TRBJ2-2; TRBD1 agrees at 11 bases. There are 13 residues in the CDR3. Germline V gene sequence: CDR1 LNHDA, CDR2 SQIVND (reference sequence). The V gene end was trimmed by 10 bases and the J gene end by 6 bases; junction bases not matched to a gene: 4. CDR3 protein: CATSGQGAGELFF. DNA of the CDR3: TGTGCCACCTCGGGACAGGGGGCCGGGGAGCTGTTTTTT.

J is TRBJ2-1 and V is TRBV9, with 8 bases aligning to TRBD2. This CDR3 contains 15 residues. Germline CDR1 reads SGDLS; CDR2 reads YYNGEE. Germline trimming cut 4 bases from V and 7 bases from J; bases unmatched to any gene: 10. The CDR3 loop reads CASSYDAGGRNEQFF. CDR3 in DNA: TGTGCCAGCAGCTATGACGCGGGAGGAAGAAATGAGCAGTTCTTC.

This clonotype was seen repeatedly, ten times or more. This rearrangement joins TRBV11-3 to TRBJ2-5, with TRBD2 identical over 8 bases. CDR1 and CDR2 (germline): SGHNT, YENEEA. After removal of 0 bases from V and 5 bases from J, the junction contained 11 bases not matched to a gene. CDR3 length: 17 residues. The CDR3: CASSLELVGAGVETQYF. The CDR3 DNA follows: TGTGCCAGCAGCTTAGAGTTGGTGGGAGCGGGAGTGGAGACCCAGTACTTC. Based on the CDR3 plus reference TRBV11-3 and TRBJ2-5, the full variable domain is EAGVVQSPRYKIIEKKQPVAFWCNPISGHNTLYWYLQNLGQGPELLIRYENEEAVDDSQLPKDRFSAERLKGVDSTLKIQPAELGDSAVYLCASSLELVGAGVETQYFGPGTRLLVL.

The chain links TRBV7-9 to TRBJ2-7; TRBD2 agrees at 8 bases. Trimming cost V 0 bases and J 5 bases; bases outside gene matches: 6. The CDR3 has 15 amino acids. Germline V CDR1 and CDR2: SEHNR, FQNEAQ (reference sequence). The CDR3 spells CASSLAALAEDEQYF. The CDR3 DNA reads TGTGCCAGCAGCTTAGCGGCACTAGCGGAGGACGAGCAGTACTTC. Using reference TRBV7-9 and TRBJ2-7 for the parts outside the CDR3, the full variable domain is DTGVSQNPRHKITKRGQNVTFRCDPISEHNRLYWYRQTLGQGPEFLTYFQNEAQLEKSRLLSDRFSAERPKGSFSTLEIQRTEQGDSAMYLCASSLAALAEDEQYFGPGTRLTVT.

This clonotype was seen a few times. The chain couples TRBV10-3 to TRBJ1-2; TRBD1 is a possible D gene (6 bases). The CDR3 runs 12 residues. V dropped 4 bases and J dropped 7 bases, with 10 bases sitting between them. The germline gives CDR1 ENHRY, CDR2 SYGVKD. As DNA, the CDR3 is TGTGCCATCAGTGTGAACAGGGCTGGCTACACCTTC. It specifies CAISVNRAGYTF.

This clonotype was seen at least ten times. The rearrangement joins TRBV5-1 to TRBJ2-7, with 10 bases aligning to TRBD2. Germline CDR1 reads SGHRS; CDR2 reads YFSETQ. The CDR3 spans 17 residues. V gave up 1 base and J gave up 5 bases; unmatched junction bases: 12. The chain's CDR3 is CASSLMTSGYSGHEQYF. In nucleotides, the CDR3 is TGCGCCAGCAGCTTGATGACTAGCGGGTATTCGGGCCACGAGCAGTACTTC.